Below, one T cell receptor beta chain is given with its context. The sample is drawn from a study of blood T cell repertoires in COVID-19. Assay: immunoSEQ multiplex PCR; the TCRdb copy retains only in-frame clones and omits some. The table shows under 300,000 clones, with about 90% occurring only once. The length of the CDR3 is 14 residues. CDR1 is SEHNR, CDR2 FQNEAQ, per germline (reference sequence). Trimming pared 3 bases from V and 4 bases from J, leaving 11 bases between. The receptor was isolated from a human donor in a cohort exposed to, infected with or recovered from COVID-19 (not recorded which). The donor label of this sample is uncertain. The chain links TRBV7-9 to TRBJ2-3, with D possibly being TRBD2 (7 bases). Sequenced material: PBMCs or T cells enriched from blood (not recorded which). The CDR3 DNA reads TGTGCCAGCAGCTTGGGGGCGGGGGCAGATACGCAGTATTTT. Its protein product is CASSLGAGADTQYF.